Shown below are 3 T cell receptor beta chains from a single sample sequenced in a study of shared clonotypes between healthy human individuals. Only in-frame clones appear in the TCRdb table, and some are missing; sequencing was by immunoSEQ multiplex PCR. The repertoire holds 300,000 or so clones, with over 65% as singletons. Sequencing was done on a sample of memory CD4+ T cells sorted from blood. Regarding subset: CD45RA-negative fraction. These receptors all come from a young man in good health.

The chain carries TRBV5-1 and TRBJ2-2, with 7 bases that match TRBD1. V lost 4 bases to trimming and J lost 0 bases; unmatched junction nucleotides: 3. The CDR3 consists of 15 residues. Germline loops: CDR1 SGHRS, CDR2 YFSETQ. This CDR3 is CASSHGTANTGELFF. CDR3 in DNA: TGCGCCAGCAGCCACGGGACAGCGAACACCGGGGAGCTGTTTTTT.

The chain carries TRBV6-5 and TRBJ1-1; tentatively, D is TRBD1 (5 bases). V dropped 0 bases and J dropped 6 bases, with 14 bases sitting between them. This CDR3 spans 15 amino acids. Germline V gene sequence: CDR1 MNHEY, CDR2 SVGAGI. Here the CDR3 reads CASSYSGGYGAEAFF. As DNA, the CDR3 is TGTGCCAGCAGTTACTCTGGGGGTTATGGGGCTGAAGCTTTCTTT.

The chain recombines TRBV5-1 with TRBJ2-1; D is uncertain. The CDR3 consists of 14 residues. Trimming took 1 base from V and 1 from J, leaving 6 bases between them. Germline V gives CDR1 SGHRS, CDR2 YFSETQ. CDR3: CASSLRVSYNEQFF. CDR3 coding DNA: TGCGCCAGCAGCTTGAGGGTATCCTACAATGAGCAGTTCTTC.